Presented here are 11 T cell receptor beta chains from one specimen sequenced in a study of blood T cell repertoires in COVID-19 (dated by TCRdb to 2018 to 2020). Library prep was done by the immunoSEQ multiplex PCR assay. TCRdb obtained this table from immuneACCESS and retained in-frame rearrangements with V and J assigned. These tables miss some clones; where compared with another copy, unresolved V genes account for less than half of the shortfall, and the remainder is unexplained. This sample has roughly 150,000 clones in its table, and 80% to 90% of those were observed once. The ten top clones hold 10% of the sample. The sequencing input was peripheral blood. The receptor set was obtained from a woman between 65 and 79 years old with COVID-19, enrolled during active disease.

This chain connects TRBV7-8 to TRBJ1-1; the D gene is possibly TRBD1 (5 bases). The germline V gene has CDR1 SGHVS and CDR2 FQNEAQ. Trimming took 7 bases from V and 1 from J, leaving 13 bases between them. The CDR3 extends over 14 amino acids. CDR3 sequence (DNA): TGTGCCAGCACTTCGTGGGGGGGGAACACTGAAGCTTTCTTT. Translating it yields CASTSWGGNTEAFF.

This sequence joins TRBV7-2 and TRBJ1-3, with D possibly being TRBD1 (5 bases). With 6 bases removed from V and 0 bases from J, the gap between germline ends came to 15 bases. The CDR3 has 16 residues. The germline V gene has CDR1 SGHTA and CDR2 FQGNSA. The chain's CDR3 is CASSRDSAASGNTIYF. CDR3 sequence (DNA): TGTGCCAGCAGTAGAGACAGTGCAGCCTCTGGAAACACCATATATTTT.

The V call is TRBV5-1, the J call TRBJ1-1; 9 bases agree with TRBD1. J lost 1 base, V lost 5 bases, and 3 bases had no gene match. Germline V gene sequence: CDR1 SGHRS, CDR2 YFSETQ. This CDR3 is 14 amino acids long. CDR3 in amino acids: CASRGDRANTEAFF. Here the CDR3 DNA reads TGCGCCAGCAGGGGGGACAGGGCGAACACTGAAGCTTTCTTT.

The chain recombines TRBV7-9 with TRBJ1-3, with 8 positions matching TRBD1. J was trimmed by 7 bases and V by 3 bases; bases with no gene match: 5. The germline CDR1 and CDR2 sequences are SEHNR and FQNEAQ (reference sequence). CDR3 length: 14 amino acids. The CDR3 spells CASSFSDRENTIYF. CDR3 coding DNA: TGTGCCAGCAGCTTTTCGGACAGGGAGAACACCATATATTTT.

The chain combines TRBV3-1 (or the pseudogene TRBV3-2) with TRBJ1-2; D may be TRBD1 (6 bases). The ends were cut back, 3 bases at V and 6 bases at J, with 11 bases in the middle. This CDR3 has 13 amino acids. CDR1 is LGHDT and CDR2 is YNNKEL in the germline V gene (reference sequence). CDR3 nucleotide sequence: TGTGCCAGCAGCCACGGACAGCTGGATGGCTACACCTTC. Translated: CASSHGQLDGYTF.

The CDR3 loop is CASSFEGTSGGIYEQYF. The DNA of the CDR3 is TGTGCCAGCAGCTTCGAGGGGACTAGCGGGGGGATCTACGAGCAGTACTTC. J is TRBJ2-7 and V is TRBV11-2, with 15 bases aligning to TRBD2. The germline V gene has CDR1 SGHAT and CDR2 FQNNGV. After removal of 3 bases from V and 3 bases from J, the junction contained 6 bases not matched to a gene. The CDR3 has 17 amino acids.

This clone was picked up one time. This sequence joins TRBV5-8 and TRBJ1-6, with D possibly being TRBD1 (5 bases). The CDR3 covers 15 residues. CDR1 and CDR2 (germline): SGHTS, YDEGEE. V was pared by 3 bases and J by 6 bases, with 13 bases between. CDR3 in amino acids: CASSSRRGANSPLHF. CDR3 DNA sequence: TGTGCCAGCAGCTCCCGGAGGGGTGCTAATTCACCCCTCCACTTT.

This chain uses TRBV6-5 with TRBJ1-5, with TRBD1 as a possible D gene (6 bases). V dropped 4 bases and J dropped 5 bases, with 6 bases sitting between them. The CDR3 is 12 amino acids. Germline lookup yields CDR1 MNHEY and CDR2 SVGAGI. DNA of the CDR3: TGTGCCAGCAGTTCAGGGGATCAGCCCCAGCATTTT. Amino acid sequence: CASSSGDQPQHF.

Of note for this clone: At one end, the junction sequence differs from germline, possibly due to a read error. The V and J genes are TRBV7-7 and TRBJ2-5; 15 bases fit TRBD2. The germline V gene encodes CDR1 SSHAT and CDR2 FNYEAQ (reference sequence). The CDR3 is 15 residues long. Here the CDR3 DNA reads TGTGCTAGCAGCCAGGGACTAGCGGGGGGAGAGACCCAGTACTTC. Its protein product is CASSQGLAGGETQYF.

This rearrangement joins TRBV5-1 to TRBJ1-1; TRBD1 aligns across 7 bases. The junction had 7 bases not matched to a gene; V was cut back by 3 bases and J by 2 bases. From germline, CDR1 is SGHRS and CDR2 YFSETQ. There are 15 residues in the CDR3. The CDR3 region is CASSWRDRTNTEAFF. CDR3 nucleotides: TGCGCCAGCAGCTGGAGGGACAGAACAAACACTGAAGCTTTCTTT.

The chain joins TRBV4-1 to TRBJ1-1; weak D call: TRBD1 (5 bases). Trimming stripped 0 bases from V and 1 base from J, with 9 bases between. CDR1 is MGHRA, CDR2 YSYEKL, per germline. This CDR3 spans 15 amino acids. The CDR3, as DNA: TGCGCCAGCAGCCAAGAACTTCAGGGGAACACTGAAGCTTTCTTT. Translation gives CASSQELQGNTEAFF.